This T cell receptor beta chain comes out of a study of chemoradiotherapy in HPV16-positive cancers. Broader study findings: For HPV16-positive patients, expanding HPV-responsive T cells associated with longer recurrence-free survival.

Regarding this clone: Its antigen remains unknown.

J gave up 6 bases and V 1 base, and 3 bases lay outside the gene matches. Per germline, CDR1 SNHLY and CDR2 FYNNEI. This CDR3 region has 14 residues. The assay was immunoSEQ multiplex PCR, and TCRdb's table has in-frame clones only and misses some. The sample includes about 25,000 clones, around 94% of them seen just once. The source is a human donor with HPV-associated anogenital cancer. The V and J genes are TRBV2 and TRBJ1-2; 9 positions match TRBD1. The sample was taken from a patient who underwent chemoradiotherapy. DNA of the CDR3: TGTGCCAGCAGTGAAGAGGACAGGGGTCATGGCTACACCTTC. Encoded protein: CASSEEDRGHGYTF.